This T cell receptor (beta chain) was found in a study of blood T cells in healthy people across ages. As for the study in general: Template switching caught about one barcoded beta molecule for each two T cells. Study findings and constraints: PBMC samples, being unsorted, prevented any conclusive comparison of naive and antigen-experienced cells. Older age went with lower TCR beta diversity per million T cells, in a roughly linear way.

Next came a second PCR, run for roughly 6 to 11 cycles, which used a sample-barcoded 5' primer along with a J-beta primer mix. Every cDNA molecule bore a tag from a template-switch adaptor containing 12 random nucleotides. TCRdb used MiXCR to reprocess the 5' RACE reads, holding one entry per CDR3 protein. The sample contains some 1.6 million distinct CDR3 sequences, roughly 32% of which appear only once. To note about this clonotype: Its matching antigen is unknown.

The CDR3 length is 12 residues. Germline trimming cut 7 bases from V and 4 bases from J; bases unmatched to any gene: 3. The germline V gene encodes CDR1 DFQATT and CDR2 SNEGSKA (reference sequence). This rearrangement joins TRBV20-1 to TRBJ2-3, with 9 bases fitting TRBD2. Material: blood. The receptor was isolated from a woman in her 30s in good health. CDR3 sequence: CSVKREADTQYF. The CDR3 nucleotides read TGCAGTGTCAAGCGGGAGGCAGATACGCAGTATTTT.